This is a list of T cell receptor beta chains from one sample in a study of blood T cell repertoires in COVID-19. Method: immunoSEQ multiplex PCR; TCRdb's copy keeps in-frame clones and lacks some. The table records 150,000 to 200,000 clones, around 90% of them present only once. The source material was PBMCs or T cells enriched from blood (not recorded which). The receptors originated from a woman under 40 who had recovered from COVID-19. Each CDR3 is given with its conserved first and last residue. The D gene is left open where the match is weak. Expanded clones get a size class; other rows say once, few or many, or leave the size out.

TRBV9,NA,TRBJ2-2,once,CASKDSASAAGELFF,TGTGCCAGCAAGGATTCGGCTAGCGCGGCCGGGGAGCTGTTTTTT
TRBV7-7,NA,TRBJ2-5,NA,CASSPRPARGETQYF,TGTGCTAGCAGCCCTCGCCCGGCCAGGGGAGAGACCCAGTACTTC
TRBV27,TRBD2,TRBJ2-7,NA,CASIDLLAGGLEQYF,TGTGCCAGCATCGACCTACTAGCGGGGGGACTCGAGCAGTACTTC
TRBV5-1,TRBD1,TRBJ2-7,once,CASSSDRAYSYEQYF,TGCGCCAGCAGCTCGGACAGGGCCTACTCCTACGAGCAGTACTTC
TRBV4-1,TRBD1,TRBJ1-5,NA,CASSRLGQGDQPQHF,TGCGCCAGCAGCCGCCTGGGACAGGGGGATCAGCCCCAGCATTTT
TRBV29-1,TRBD2,TRBJ2-7,NA,CSVTGTSGPRGDEQYF,TGCAGCGTGACCGGGACTAGCGGGCCGCGTGGTGACGAGCAGTACTTC
TRBV7-9,TRBD1,TRBJ2-1,NA,CASSLETGTGGHEQFF,TGTGCCAGCAGCTTAGAAACCGGGACAGGGGGCCATGAGCAGTTCTTC
TRBV7-2,TRBD1,TRBJ2-5,once,CASSLAGQGQETQYF,TGTGCCAGCAGCTTAGCGGGACAGGGGCAAGAGACCCAGTACTTC
TRBV9,NA,TRBJ1-2,few,CASSVEWHYGYTF,TGTGCCAGCAGCGTAGAGTGGCACTATGGCTACACCTTC
TRBV5-4,TRBD1,TRBJ2-7,NA,CASSGDRAPYEQYF,TGTGCCAGCAGCGGGGACAGGGCCCCCTACGAGCAGTACTTC
TRBV6-5,TRBD1,TRBJ1-2,once,CASSYSGGFDYGYTF,TGTGCCAGCAGTTACTCAGGGGGCTTCGACTATGGCTACACCTTC
TRBV24-1,NA,TRBJ2-5,NA,CATSDPRTVGETQYF,TGTGCCACCAGTGATCCGCGGACAGTAGGAGAGACCCAGTACTTC